This entry lists 14 T cell receptor beta chains sequenced from one sample in a study of blood T cell repertoires in COVID-19. Profiled with immunoSEQ multiplex PCR; TCRdb holds only in-frame clones, not every one. The data contain over 30,000 clones, 81% of them seen just once; the ten biggest clones take up 25% to 30%. Sequencing was performed on peripheral blood. Every receptor here comes from a man aged 80 or over with active or convalescent COVID-19.

The gene calls are TRBV12-3 or TRBV12-4 and TRBJ1-1; no reliable D call. Trimming pared 7 bases from V and 7 bases from J, leaving 13 bases between. CDR3 length equals 12 residues. The CDR3 coding sequence is TGTGCCAGCATTGGGTACGGGATTGAAGCTTTCTTT. The encoded protein is CASIGYGIEAFF.

For this clone: One junction end disagrees with the germline gene, perhaps due to a read error. This chain links TRBV6-2 or TRBV6-3 with TRBJ2-7; D unresolved. Germline CDR1 MNHEY, CDR2 SVGEGT. The length of the CDR3 is 15 residues. CDR3 protein: CASSYSIRSSSEQYF. The CDR3 DNA sequence: TGTGCCAGCAGTTACTCCATTCGGAGTTCCTCCGAGCAGTACTTC.

This sequence joins TRBV3-1 (or the pseudogene TRBV3-2) and TRBJ1-1, with 7 bases that match TRBD1. Losses at the gene ends were 1 base for V and 2 bases for J; bases not matched to a gene: 4. There are 15 residues in the CDR3. The germline CDR1 and CDR2 sequences are LGHDT and YNNKEL (reference sequence). The CDR3 spells CASSQAGTVNTEAFF. The CDR3 region has the DNA TGTGCCAGCAGCCAAGCCGGGACAGTTAACACTGAAGCTTTCTTT.

The chain is built from TRBV29-1 and TRBJ2-5, with TRBD2 matching over 15 bases. This CDR3 has 15 amino acids. Unmatched junction bases numbered 9, after V lost 8 bases and J lost 5 bases. Germline CDR1 is SQVTM and CDR2 is ANQGSEA. CDR3 sequence (DNA): TGCAGCTCCTGGACTAGCGGGGGGGCCGGGGAGACCCAGTACTTC. Protein: CSSWTSGGAGETQYF. The variable domain in full, completed from reference TRBV29-1 and TRBJ2-5, reads SAVISQKPSRDICQRGTSLTIQCQVDSQVTMMFWYRQQPGQSLTLIATANQGSEATYESGFVIDKFPISRPNLTFSTLTVSNMSPEDSSIYLCSSWTSGGAGETQYFGPGTRLLVL.

The J gene is TRBJ1-6, the V gene TRBV5-1; no definite D call. Trimming removed 4 bases from V and 10 bases from J, with 18 bases in between. The CDR3 contains 15 residues. Germline CDR1 and CDR2: SGHRS and YFSETQ. CDR3 nucleotide sequence: TGCGCCAGCAGCCCGGACGGACGGGGTTTCTCACCCCTCCACTTT. Its protein product is CASSPDGRGFSPLHF.

This chain uses TRBV5-8 with TRBJ2-1; 11 nucleotides line up with TRBD2. The CDR3 covers 15 residues. Trimming cost V 1 base and J 7 bases; bases outside gene matches: 4. Germline V gene data show CDR1 as SGHTS and CDR2 as YDEGEE. The CDR3 coding sequence is TGTGCCAGCAGCTTGCTAGCGGGGGGATTGAATGAGCAGTTCTTC. This translates into CASSLLAGGLNEQFF.

The chain recombines TRBV15 with TRBJ2-4, with no clear D. With 0 bases removed from V and 4 bases from J, the gap between germline ends came to 16 bases. The CDR3 is made up of 17 amino acids. Germline CDR1 reads LNHNV; CDR2 reads YYDKDF (reference sequence). CDR3 in amino acids: CATSRDPGLVKKNIQYF. In DNA, the CDR3 is TGTGCCACCAGCAGAGATCCGGGTTTGGTGAAGAAAAACATTCAGTACTTC.

V usage is TRBV19 and J usage is TRBJ2-5, with D possibly being TRBD1 (5 bases). V was clipped by 3 bases and J by 4 bases, with 12 bases between them. Germline lookup yields CDR1 LNHDA and CDR2 SQIVND (reference sequence). This CDR3 contains 14 residues. The CDR3 loop reads CASSIRHTGETQYF. CDR3 nucleotide sequence: TGTGCCAGTAGTATTCGGCACACAGGAGAGACCCAGTACTTC. Filled out from reference TRBV19 and TRBJ2-5, the complete variable domain reads DGGITQSPKYLFRKEGQNVTLSCEQNLNHDAMYWYRQDPGQGLRLIYYSQIVNDFQKGDIAEGYSVSREKKESFPLTVTSAQKNPTAFYLCASSIRHTGETQYFGPGTRLLVL.

The chain carries TRBV7-8 and TRBJ2-3; 13 nucleotides align to TRBD2. CDR3 length: 18 amino acids. Germline-derived CDR1 and CDR2 are SGHVS and FQNEAQ. V was clipped by 3 bases and J by 5 bases; unmatched bases: 11. The CDR3 is CASSFNLGLAGDGDTQYF. The CDR3, as DNA: TGTGCCAGCAGCTTTAACCTAGGACTAGCGGGAGACGGAGATACGCAGTATTTT.

V gene TRBV2 combines with J gene TRBJ2-1, with D possibly TRBD2 on 5 matching bases. The V and J ends lost 6 bases and 3 bases respectively, with 9 bases between them. The CDR3 length is 13 residues. The germline CDR1 and CDR2 sequences are SNHLY and FYNNEI. The DNA for the CDR3 is TGTGCCAGCAGCACCGGGAACTACAATGAGCAGTTCTTC. Its translation is CASSTGNYNEQFF.

The chain is built from TRBV28 and TRBJ1-2; D not resolved. Per the germline V gene, CDR1 is MDHEN and CDR2 is SYDVKM. Trimming took off 3 bases at V and 2 bases at J, with 4 bases between the two ends. CDR3 length: 12 amino acids. The CDR3 DNA sequence: TGTGCCAGCAGTTTGCAGAACTATGGCTACACCTTC. As protein: CASSLQNYGYTF.

CDR3: CASRSGTGAYEQYF. CDR3 nucleotides: TGTGCCAGCAGATCCGGGACAGGGGCCTACGAGCAGTACTTC. The chain links TRBV2 to TRBJ2-7; 10 bases align to TRBD1. The CDR3 extends over 14 amino acids. CDR1 and CDR2 (germline): SNHLY, FYNNEI. The junction had 4 bases not matched to a gene; V was cut back by 6 bases and J by 2 bases.

The chain employs TRBV12-5 and TRBJ2-7; D is ambiguous. V gave up 6 bases and J gave up 2 bases, with 14 bases separating them. There are 14 residues in the CDR3. Germline V gene lookup returns CDR1 LGHNT and CDR2 FRNRAP. This chain's CDR3 is CASGLNHYPYEQYF. Here the CDR3 DNA reads TGTGCTAGTGGACTGAACCACTATCCCTACGAGCAGTACTTC.

The rearrangement joins TRBV5-4 to TRBJ2-7; 11 nucleotides align to TRBD2. The length of the CDR3 is 16 residues. V shed 4 bases, J shed 4 bases, and the junction held 10 bases outside the gene matches. In germline, CDR1 is SGHNT, CDR2 YYREEE (reference sequence). The CDR3 protein is CASSSTSGSWRYEQYF. The CDR3, as DNA: TGTGCCAGCAGCAGCACTAGCGGGAGTTGGCGGTACGAGCAGTACTTC.